The 10 T cell receptor beta chains in this list originate from one sample, sequenced in a study of blood T cell repertoires in COVID-19. Here immunoSEQ multiplex PCR was the method, and the copy in TCRdb shows in-frame clones only, minus some. The sample lists under 200,000 clones, approximately 90% seen once, with 7% in the top ten. The sequenced sample was peripheral blood. The receptors stem from a woman of 80 years or more in a cohort sampled during active or convalescent COVID-19.

The V and J genes are TRBV19 and TRBJ1-2; weak D call: TRBD1 (5 bases). The CDR3 has 14 residues. Germline-derived CDR1 and CDR2 are LNHDA and SQIVND (reference sequence). V lost 7 bases and J 3 bases, leaving 15 bases between the germline ends. The CDR3 DNA sequence: TGTGCCAGTACCCTACGGGGGTTTGACTATGGCTACACCTTC. Translated: CASTLRGFDYGYTF. Using reference TRBV19 and TRBJ1-2 for the parts outside the CDR3, the full variable domain is DGGITQSPKYLFRKEGQNVTLSCEQNLNHDAMYWYRQDPGQGLRLIYYSQIVNDFQKGDIAEGYSVSREKKESFPLTVTSAQKNPTAFYLCASTLRGFDYGYTFGSGTRLTVV.

This clone occurred once. The J gene is TRBJ1-2, the V gene TRBV18; 7 bases match TRBD1. V dropped 2 bases and J dropped 6; count of bases not matched to a gene: 0. The CDR3 spans 12 residues. CDR1 is KGHSH and CDR2 is LQKENI in the germline V gene. The CDR3 DNA reads as TGTGCCAGCTCACCAGACAGGGATGGCTACACCTTC. It encodes CASSPDRDGYTF. The full variable domain, rest sourced from reference TRBV18 and TRBJ1-2, is NAGVMQNPRHLVRRRGQEARLRCSPMKGHSHVYWYRQLPEEGLKFMVYLQKENIIDESGMPKERFSAEFPKEGPSILRIQQVVRGDSAAYFCASSPDRDGYTFGSGTRLTVV.

This chain connects TRBV18 to TRBJ2-1; D remains ambiguous. V was clipped by 0 bases and J by 0 bases, with 15 bases between them. The CDR3 covers 18 residues. Germline-derived CDR1 and CDR2 are KGHSH and LQKENI. CDR3 coding DNA: TGTGCCAGCTCACCACCGCTTGGGCCCCTCAGCTCCTACAATGAGCAGTTCTTC. Translation gives CASSPPLGPLSSYNEQFF.

The gene calls are TRBV19 and TRBJ1-5, with 9 bases fitting TRBD1. This CDR3 spans 14 amino acids. Germline CDR1 reads LNHDA; CDR2 reads SQIVND (reference sequence). Trimming cost V 5 bases and J 6 bases; bases outside gene matches: 5. This CDR3 is CASSWGQGGQPQHF. The CDR3 DNA follows: TGTGCCAGTAGTTGGGGACAGGGCGGTCAGCCCCAGCATTTT.

The J gene is TRBJ2-3, the V gene TRBV9; no clear D gene. In germline, CDR1 is SGDLS, CDR2 YYNGEE. V lost 0 bases and J 1 base, leaving 6 bases between the germline ends. This CDR3 region has 14 residues. In DNA form, the CDR3 reads TGTGCCAGCAGCGTAGGTTCGGGCACAGATACGCAGTATTTT. This codes for CASSVGSGTDTQYF.

The V gene is TRBV30, the J gene TRBJ1-3; 8 bases agree with TRBD1. Per germline, CDR1 GTSNPN and CDR2 SVGIG (reference sequence). This CDR3 has 16 residues. The trim removed 3 bases at V and 1 base at J, leaving 8 bases unmatched. CDR3 in amino acids: CAWSPGDRPSGNTIYF. Here the CDR3 DNA reads TGTGCCTGGAGCCCCGGGGACAGGCCATCTGGAAACACCATATATTTT. Looking up the rest from reference TRBV30 and TRBJ1-3 gives the full variable domain: SQTIHQWPATLVQPVGSPLSLECTVEGTSNPNLYWYRQAAGRGLQLLFYSVGIGQISSEVPQNLSASRPQDRQFILSSKKLLLSDSGFYLCAWSPGDRPSGNTIYFGEGSWLTVV.

This rearrangement joins TRBV5-1 to TRBJ1-1; D call uncertain. Between the trimmed V and J ends, which lost 6 bases and 0 bases, there was a span of 12 bases. Germline V CDR1 and CDR2: SGHRS, YFSETQ. The length of the CDR3 is 14 residues. For the CDR3, the DNA is TGCGCCAGCAAGACAACCGGGATGAACACTGAAGCTTTCTTT. This sequence encodes CASKTTGMNTEAFF.

This rearrangement joins TRBV20-1 to TRBJ1-5; D possibly corresponds to TRBD1 (5 bases). V lost 3 bases, J lost 7 bases, and 10 bases lay in between. CDR1 and CDR2 from the germline V gene are DFQATT and SNEGSKA (reference sequence). The CDR3 sequence is 12 residues long. The CDR3 sequence is CSASPRGQPQHF. The CDR3 region has the DNA TGCAGTGCTAGTCCCCGGGGGCAGCCCCAGCATTTT.

The chain employs TRBV2 and TRBJ2-1; D not certain. With 7 bases removed from V and 5 bases from J, the gap between germline ends came to 12 bases. The V gene's germline CDR1 is SNHLY and CDR2 FYNNEI. This CDR3 spans 13 amino acids. The CDR3 protein is CASNVVENNEQFF. The CDR3 DNA is TGTGCCAGCAATGTTGTGGAGAACAATGAGCAGTTCTTC.

The chain carries TRBV7-9 and TRBJ2-3; TRBD1 might be the D (6 bases). The CDR3 extends over 18 amino acids. Trimming removed 4 bases from V and 4 bases from J, with 24 bases in between. Germline CDR1 and CDR2: SEHNR and FQNEAQ (reference sequence). The CDR3 reads CASSSPHYREVDADTQYF. The CDR3 bases are TGTGCCAGCAGCTCGCCGCACTACAGGGAAGTAGATGCAGATACGCAGTATTTT.